The source of this T cell receptor (beta chain) is a study of blood T cell repertoires in COVID-19. Seattle patients were enrolled during active infection and followed longitudinally. The CDR3 loop spans 11 amino acids. The germline V gene has CDR1 LGHDT and CDR2 YNNKEL (reference sequence). The V and J ends lost 6 bases and 2 bases respectively, with 4 bases between them. Study processing details: It was from reference gene primer amplification that nucleated cell counts were estimated. The assay was immunoSEQ multiplex PCR, and TCRdb's table has in-frame clones only and misses some. V, J and clone size are taken as reported in that table, and D and trimming were inferred from the DNA itself. This sample has some 90,000 clones, with roughly 85% found just once.

The sample comprised peripheral blood. The receptor was isolated from an older woman with COVID-19, enrolled during active disease. The chain joins TRBV3-1 (or the pseudogene TRBV3-2) to TRBJ1-1; no firm D call. The CDR3 loop is CASRLNTEAFF. Here the CDR3 DNA reads TGTGCCAGCAGACTCAACACTGAAGCTTTCTTT.